This T cell receptor beta chain is drawn from a study of T cells in Graves' hyperthyroidism and ophthalmopathy. Study-level results: Ophthalmopathy could be told apart from stable hyperthyroidism with a 13 V-J model. The model's output predicted ophthalmopathy at a median of approximately 6.5 months prior to onset. Among clonotypes expanded in thyroid above 0.001, most were also found in blood.

Template material for amplifying TCR beta CDR3 regions consisted of RNA transcripts. In the first-round RT-PCR of the TCR CDR3, the HTBI primer set was used. One entry per CDR3 protein, called by TCRdb with MiXCR from the multiplex PCR reads. This sample has roughly 110,000 distinct CDR3 sequences; roughly 15% occur once, and the top ten carry around 44%. Germline values: CDR1 MDHEN, CDR2 SYDVKM. CDR3 size: 19 residues. The V segment lost 4 bases and the J segment 0 bases; nucleotides outside the gene matches: 7. Graves' hyperthyroidism was deemed stable given no ophthalmopathy progression within 18 months. This clonotype was seen many times. Its antigen is undetermined.

The sample comprised blood. The TCR originated in a woman aged 45-60 years with Graves' hyperthyroidism. The rearrangement joins TRBV28 to TRBJ2-3; 16 bases line up with TRBD2. CDR3 DNA: TGTGCCAGCAGTTCGCCGGGACTAGCGGGAGGGCTCAGCACAGATACGCAGTATTTT. Its protein product is CASSSPGLAGGLSTDTQYF.